This T cell receptor (beta chain) comes out of a study of type 1 regulatory T cells (dated by TCRdb to the early 2020s). Regarding the study in general: The study characterized an in vitro protocol that generated a Tr1-enriched, alloantigen-specific CD4 T cell product named T-allo10. T-allo10 was being tested clinically in patients with hematological malignancies who were undergoing allogeneic hematopoietic stem cell transplantation.

The sequencing machine was an Illumina MiSeq. The public reads were run again by TCRdb, first through fastp at Q25 and then through MiXCR, and only productive beta chains were kept. When rows share a CDR3 protein, they turn into one entry using the most common DNA and genes. For this sample the table gives tens of thousands of distinct CDR3 sequences, of which 10% to 15% were detected only once. The top ten clones comprise around 7.5% of the sample. This clonotype was recorded many times. Its antigen has not been determined. Base quality data are lacking; no much larger clone is found one base away. The investigation overall reported the following: Compared with non-Tr1 cells, Tr1 cells had a narrower TCR repertoire, and the study took this difference to reflect clonal expansion driven by alloantigen.

Including cysteine and phenylalanine, the CDR3 has 14 amino acids. The sequence is cut down to CDR3 DNA, 42 bases in frame from base 1. The germline V gene yields SGHRS for CDR1 and YFSETQ for CDR2. V is pared back by 5 bases and J by 3 bases, with 15 bases lying between the germline termini. The specimen was cultured non-Tr1 T cells, either the whole culture or a sorted T cell fraction (not recorded which). Interpreted using the paper, the cell subset or site label stands for: non-Tr1 population from the T-allo10 product. Rearrangement joined TRBV5-1 to TRBJ2-7; possibly the D gene is TRBD2, per 6 matching bases. This sequence originates from a human donor in good health. This receptor carries the CDR3 CASSGPKGLYEQYF. The base sequence is TGCGCCAGCAGTGGCCCAAAGGGACTCTACGAGCAGTACTTC.